These 7 T cell receptor beta chains share one sample of origin, sequenced in a study of cytomegalovirus exposure and HLA in healthy donors. The study ran its PCR with 60 Vbeta and 13 Jbeta primers. The repertoire was sequenced with immunoSEQ multiplex PCR; TCRdb's copy has only in-frame clones and lacks some. The table lists around 94,000 clones, approximately 80% of them singletons. Input material: PBMCs. These receptor sequences come from a woman aged 40 to 50 in good health and CMV-seronegative.

The V gene is TRBV6-1, the J gene TRBJ1-5; 12 bases are shared with TRBD1. Losses at the gene ends were 4 bases for V and 7 bases for J; bases not matched to a gene: 5. The CDR3 contains 15 residues. Germline values: CDR1 MNHNS, CDR2 SASEGT. The CDR3 here is CASSATGTGGQPQHF. The CDR3 DNA follows: TGTGCCAGCAGTGCCACCGGGACAGGGGGCCAGCCCCAGCATTTT.

The V gene is TRBV5-1, the J gene TRBJ2-5; TRBD1 matches at 10 bases. Trimming removed 7 bases from V and 1 base from J; junction bases left unmatched: 7. Looked up from germline, CDR1 is SGHRS and CDR2 is YFSETQ. The CDR3 sequence is 15 residues long. The CDR3 nucleotides are TGCGCCAGCCAGGGGACAGGGGTCCCCCAAGAGACCCAGTACTTC. Translating gives CASQGTGVPQETQYF.

The chain joins TRBV7-8 to TRBJ1-2; no definite D call. CDR3 size: 17 residues. Germline loops: CDR1 SGHVS, CDR2 FQNEAQ. The V end lost 0 bases, the J end lost 8 bases, and 22 bases lay between the germline ends. CDR3 protein: CASSLARRQEGRGGYTF. The CDR3 DNA follows: TGTGCCAGCAGCTTAGCGCGGAGGCAGGAGGGAAGAGGGGGCTACACCTTC. The variable domain in full, with the rest retrieved from reference TRBV7-8 and TRBJ1-2, is GAGVSQSPRYKVAKRGQDVALRCDPISGHVSLFWYQQALGQGPEFLTYFQNEAQLDKSGLPSDRFFAERPEGSVSTLKIQRTQQEDSAVYLCASSLARRQEGRGGYTFGSGTRLTVV.

This chain connects TRBV30 to TRBJ1-4; possibly TRBD1 for D (5 bases). The CDR3 is 13 amino acids. The germline CDR1 and CDR2 sequences are GTSNPN and SVGIG (reference sequence). Between the trimmed V and J ends, which lost 8 bases and 3 bases, there was a span of 13 bases. The CDR3 loop is CALGEAANEKLFF. Written as DNA, the CDR3 is TGTGCCCTGGGGGAGGCAGCTAATGAAAAACTGTTTTTT.

The rearrangement joins TRBV2 to TRBJ1-6; no firm D call. V lost 10 bases, J lost 6 bases, and 16 bases lay in between. Germline loops: CDR1 SNHLY, CDR2 FYNNEI. The length of the CDR3 is 14 residues. Here the CDR3 reads CATKWTDANSPLHF. CDR3 in DNA: TGTGCCACCAAATGGACTGACGCTAATTCACCCCTCCACTTT.

The chain is built from TRBV9 and TRBJ2-7, with 9 bases that match TRBD2. The ends lost 1 base at V and 4 bases at J; junction bases unmatched: 6. Germline V gene sequence: CDR1 SGDLS, CDR2 YYNGEE. The CDR3 runs 15 residues. CDR3 bases: TGTGCCAGCAGCGTACGGGCGGGAGGGCCTTACGAGCAGTACTTC. Translated, it gives CASSVRAGGPYEQYF.

The J gene is TRBJ1-5, the V gene TRBV7-8; D is ambiguous. Germline CDR1 SGHVS, CDR2 FQNEAQ. This CDR3 region has 12 residues. Trimming removed 3 bases at V and 9 bases at J, with 9 bases between. The CDR3 loop is CASSFSGGPQHF. In DNA, the CDR3 is TGTGCCAGCAGCTTCAGCGGCGGGCCCCAGCATTTT.